The 32 T cell receptor beta chains below were found in one sample sequenced in a study of regulatory T cells in long-lasting Graves disease. Construction of the TCR beta libraries employed iRepertoire HTBI primers in conjunction with Arm-PCR of CDR3 regions. TCRdb called the multiplex PCR reads again in MiXCR, with one record for every CDR3 protein. Counted here are 400,000 to 550,000 distinct CDR3 sequences, 15% to 20% occurring once; the ten biggest clones make up approximately 12%. Time point specified: newly diagnosed GD, antithyroid drugs for less than 3 months. The authors made the TCR library using RNA they extracted from PBMCs. These data also formed part of another study, on T cells in Graves' hyperthyroidism and ophthalmopathy.

Sequencing used peripheral blood mononuclear cells (PBMCs), obtained at new diagnosis, from a patient treated with antithyroid drugs. These receptor sequences come from a woman aged 30 to 39 with Graves disease.

On this clonotype itself: This probably arose from a read error, given a far larger clone one base away. This rearrangement joins TRBV3-1 to TRBJ2-7, with D possibly being TRBD2 (5 bases). Germline V CDR1 and CDR2: LGHDT, YNNKEL (reference sequence). The CDR3 loop spans 12 amino acids. The V end was cut by 1 base, the J end by 7 bases, with 8 bases between. The CDR3 sequence is CASSQGGPEQYF. CDR3 nucleotides: TGTGCCAGCAGCCAAGGAGGGCCTGAGCAGTACTTC.

This clonotype was recorded many times. J is TRBJ2-7 and V is TRBV27; D remains ambiguous. CDR1 is MNHEY, CDR2 SMNVEV, per germline (reference sequence). V was pared by 3 bases and J by 0 bases, with 9 bases between. CDR3 length: 14 residues. As DNA, the CDR3 is TGTGCCAGCAGTTTTGGGCGGAGCTCCTACGAGCAGTACTTC. Translation gives CASSFGRSSYEQYF.

This clonotype was seen many times. This chain uses TRBV18 with TRBJ2-3, with D unresolved. CDR1 is KGHSH and CDR2 is LQKENI in the germline V gene. The CDR3 runs to 13 residues. V gave up 3 bases and J gave up 4 bases, with 8 bases separating them. The CDR3 spells CASSPSTADTQYF. The CDR3 DNA is TGTGCCAGCTCACCGTCAACCGCAGATACGCAGTATTTT.

The rearrangement uses TRBV6-2 or TRBV6-3 and TRBJ2-1; TRBD2 matches at 7 bases. The CDR3 spans 14 residues. The V gene end was trimmed by 10 bases and the J gene end by 4 bases; junction bases not matched to a gene: 10. The V gene's germline CDR1 is MNHEY and CDR2 SVGEGT. CDR3 in amino acids: CATLELGGYNEQFF. In DNA, the CDR3 is TGTGCCACCCTAGAGCTGGGGGGGTACAATGAGCAGTTCTTC.

Remarks on this clonotype: This could be a read error, since a much larger clone is one nucleotide away. The chain uses TRBV12-3 or TRBV12-4 and TRBJ2-5, with D possibly TRBD1 on 5 matching bases. The CDR3 extends over 16 amino acids. This CDR3 reads CAGSFLSTGLSETQYF. In nucleotides, the CDR3 is TGTGCCGGCAGTTTCCTCTCTACAGGATTGTCAGAGACCCAGTACTTC.

In this sample, this clonotype turned up many times. The chain has TRBV5-1 and TRBJ2-2; 9 nucleotides line up with TRBD2. The CDR3 has 18 residues. Germline V gene lookup returns CDR1 SGHRS and CDR2 YFSETQ. V dropped 0 bases and J dropped 0; count of bases not matched to a gene: 6. The chain's CDR3 is CASSLAASGTTNTGELFF. For the CDR3, the DNA is TGCGCCAGCAGCTTGGCCGCTAGCGGGACTACGAACACCGGGGAGCTGTTTTTT.

This chain connects TRBV5-6 to TRBJ1-1; D is possibly TRBD1 (5 bases). V was clipped by 4 bases and J by 5 bases, with 12 bases between them. CDR1 and CDR2 (germline): SGHDT, YYEEEE. This CDR3 contains 13 residues. CDR3 bases: TGTGCCAGCAGCACGGGACCGGGGACTGAAGCTTTCTTT. Protein product: CASSTGPGTEAFF.

The chain employs TRBV4-3 and TRBJ2-1; D may be TRBD1 or TRBD2 (5 bases each). V lost 1 base to trimming and J lost 3 bases, with 13 bases between them. This CDR3 comprises 16 residues. Germline V lookup: CDR1 LGHNA, CDR2 YSLEER. CDR3 DNA sequence: TGCGCCAGCAGCCAAGGGGACCATCGCCTCTACAATGAGCAGTTCTTC. Its protein is CASSQGDHRLYNEQFF.

The chain employs TRBV4-2 and TRBJ1-1; 7 nucleotides agree with TRBD1. Germline loops: CDR1 LGHNA, CDR2 YNFKEQ. This CDR3 comprises 15 residues. The V gene end was trimmed by 2 bases and the J gene end by 8 bases; junction bases not matched to a gene: 11. The CDR3 reads CASSQKGQGVGEAFF. The DNA of the CDR3 is TGTGCCAGCAGCCAAAAGGGGCAGGGGGTAGGGGAAGCTTTCTTT.

This clonotype has just a few counts. CDR3 sequence reads: CASRESTGSLLYEQYF. The CDR3 DNA reads TGTGCCAGCAGAGAATCGACAGGTTCTCTTCTCTACGAGCAGTACTTC. The chain carries TRBV2 and TRBJ2-7; a weak D match, TRBD1 (6 bases). This CDR3 region has 16 residues. Trimming pared 6 bases from V and 3 bases from J, leaving 21 bases between. Germline V gives CDR1 SNHLY, CDR2 FYNNEI. Full variable domain (rest looked up from reference TRBV2 and TRBJ2-7): EPEVTQTPSHQVTQMGQEVILRCVPISNHLYFYWYRQILGQKVEFLVSFYNNEISEKSEIFDDQFSVERPDGSNFTLKIRSTKLEDSAMYFCASRESTGSLLYEQYFGPGTRLTVT.

This clonotype was seen many times. This chain joins TRBV7-6 and TRBJ2-1; D uncertain. This CDR3 is 15 amino acids long. V was shortened by 1 base and J by 2 bases, with 9 bases between the two germline ends. Per germline, CDR1 SGHVS and CDR2 FNYEAQ. The CDR3 DNA reads TGTGCCAGCAGCTTAGAGGTCCCGCCCTACAATGAGCAGTTCTTC. It yields the protein CASSLEVPPYNEQFF.

This clonotype has ten or more counts. The chain combines TRBV7-9 with TRBJ1-2, with D uncertain. Germline lookup yields CDR1 SEHNR and CDR2 FQNEAQ (reference sequence). The CDR3 has 13 residues. V gave up 4 bases and J gave up 5 bases, with 11 bases separating them. CDR3 DNA: TGTGCCAGCAGCTCCACGGAAGATTATGGCTACACCTTC. Protein sequence: CASSSTEDYGYTF.

V gene TRBV29-1 combines with J gene TRBJ2-2; the D is unclear. Germline V gene data show CDR1 as SQVTM and CDR2 as ANQGSEA. The CDR3 is 11 residues long. V lost 5 bases and J lost 6, with 7 bases in between. The CDR3 loop reads CSVLGSGELFF. For the CDR3, the DNA is TGCAGCGTTTTGGGGTCCGGGGAGCTGTTTTTT.

Points on this clonotype: A far larger clone is a single base away, which makes a read error likely. The DNA of the CDR3 is TGTGCCATCAGTTTAGGAGCAGGGCAAGAATGGCCCCTCCACTTT. Protein product: CAISLGAGQEWPLHF. The chain has TRBV10-3 and TRBJ1-6, with D tentatively TRBD1 (5 bases). This CDR3 contains 15 residues. The V end lost 5 bases, the J end lost 13 bases, and 21 bases lay between the germline ends. Germline V gene data show CDR1 as ENHRY and CDR2 as SYGVKD.

The chain has TRBV20-1 and TRBJ2-1; 7 nucleotides match TRBD2. This CDR3 has 14 residues. Germline V lookup: CDR1 DFQATT, CDR2 SNEGSKA (reference sequence). Losses at the gene ends were 6 bases for V and 4 bases for J; bases not matched to a gene: 9. CDR3 in amino acids: CSARAGLNYNEQFF. The CDR3 nucleotides are TGCAGTGCACGAGCGGGGTTAAATTACAATGAGCAGTTCTTC.

The chain couples TRBV9 to TRBJ2-1; 8 nucleotides align to TRBD2. This CDR3 has 15 residues. V lost 4 bases, J lost 9 bases, and 12 bases stayed unmatched. Looked up from germline, CDR1 is SGDLS and CDR2 is YYNGEE. CDR3: CASSLGGAPLGEQFF. CDR3 nucleotide sequence: TGTGCCAGCAGCCTCGGGGGGGCCCCACTGGGTGAGCAGTTCTTC.

The chain is built from TRBV4-1 and TRBJ1-6; TRBD1 matches at 9 bases. CDR3 length: 18 residues. V shed 0 bases and J 0 bases; nucleotides not matched to a gene: 3. Germline assignment: CDR1 MGHRA and CDR2 YSYEKL. CDR3 amino acids: CASSQEGQGSSYNSPLHF. CDR3 DNA sequence: TGCGCCAGCAGCCAAGAGGGACAGGGAAGCTCCTATAATTCACCCCTCCACTTT.

This clonotype showed up many times. The gene calls are TRBV12-3 or TRBV12-4 and TRBJ2-3; the match to TRBD1 covers 9 bases. The CDR3 contains 14 residues. J was trimmed by 4 bases and V by 6 bases; bases with no gene match: 5. Here the CDR3 reads CASRPGQGSDTQYF. CDR3 coding DNA: TGTGCCAGCAGGCCGGGACAGGGATCAGATACGCAGTATTTT.

This clonotype was recorded a few times. This chain links TRBV25-1 with TRBJ2-5; D is perhaps TRBD1 (7 bases). The CDR3 loop spans 13 amino acids. Germline V gene lookup returns CDR1 MGHDK and CDR2 SYGVNS. V was clipped by 4 bases and J by 3 bases, with 9 bases between them. CDR3 in amino acids: CASSGGTEETQYF. DNA for the CDR3: TGTGCCAGCAGTGGCGGGACAGAAGAGACCCAGTACTTC.

About this clonotype itself: This sequence is one base from a far larger clone and is likely a read error. The gene calls are TRBV12-3 or TRBV12-4 and TRBJ2-3; D is tentatively TRBD1 or TRBD2 (5 bases each). The J call may be wrong; the DNA end is better matched by TRBJ2-7. This CDR3 is built from 15 residues. As DNA, the CDR3 is TGTGCCAGCAGCCTTCCGGTACTAGGGGTAAATGAGCAGTACTTC. Translation: CASSLPVLGVNEQYF.

The J gene is TRBJ2-7, the V gene TRBV30; no clear D. Germline-derived CDR1 and CDR2 are GTSNPN and SVGIG (reference sequence). The V end lost 5 bases, the J end lost 9 bases, and 20 bases lay between the germline ends. CDR3 length equals 13 residues. The CDR3 DNA follows: TGTGCCTGGTTCTCACCCGACCTGTTTGGGCAGTACTTC. Translating gives CAWFSPDLFGQYF.

This clonotype occurred many times. V is TRBV7-8 and J is TRBJ1-5; D is undetermined. Germline lookup yields CDR1 SGHVS and CDR2 FQNEAQ. Trimming removed 8 bases from V and 11 bases from J, with 25 bases in between. The CDR3 runs to 15 residues. For the CDR3, the DNA is TGTGCCAGCTCCCCCGGGCCGACCTTCCCCGCGGCCCAGCATTTT. Its translation: CASSPGPTFPAAQHF.

The chain joins TRBV20-1 to TRBJ2-3, with TRBD1 matching 8 bases. With 6 bases clipped from V and 4 bases from J, the junction kept 9 bases outside the gene matches. CDR1 is DFQATT, CDR2 SNEGSKA, per germline (reference sequence). CDR3 length equals 14 residues. CDR3 region: CSAKTGESPDTQYF. The CDR3 DNA reads as TGCAGTGCCAAGACAGGGGAGTCTCCAGATACGCAGTATTTT.

In its sample, this clonotype was seen many times. CDR3: CASSGTGSYGYTF. For the CDR3, the DNA is TGCGCCAGCAGCGGTACAGGGAGCTATGGCTACACCTTC. The V call is TRBV5-1, the J call TRBJ1-2; maybe TRBD1 (6 bases). The CDR3 contains 13 residues. Germline V gives CDR1 SGHRS, CDR2 YFSETQ. Between the trimmed V and J ends, which lost 4 bases and 4 bases, there was a span of 11 bases.

At least ten counts were recorded for this clonotype. V usage is TRBV5-1 and J usage is TRBJ2-3; 9 bases fit TRBD2. Germline V gene sequence: CDR1 SGHRS, CDR2 YFSETQ. There are 19 residues in the CDR3. V shed 3 bases, J shed 0 bases, and the junction held 14 bases outside the gene matches. DNA for the CDR3: TGCGCCAGCAGCTATCGCGGGAGACTAGCGGAGCCTAGCACAGATACGCAGTATTTT. It is translated as CASSYRGRLAEPSTDTQYF.

This clonotype was counted many times. The genes are TRBV14 and TRBJ1-3, with D possibly matching TRBD1 (5 bases). Per germline, CDR1 SGHDN and CDR2 FVKESK. V gave up 4 bases and J gave up 8 bases, with 9 bases separating them. The CDR3 consists of 12 residues. The CDR3 DNA is TGTGCCAGCAGCCCACAAGGGGACACCATATATTTT. Protein: CASSPQGDTIYF.

Of note for this clonotype: The likely explanation is a read error, given a far larger clone one base away. The rearrangement joins TRBV10-1 to TRBJ2-7; D perhaps matches TRBD1 (6 bases). CDR1 and CDR2 from the germline V gene are WNHNN and SYGVQD (reference sequence). This CDR3 is 16 amino acids long. CDR3 nucleotide sequence: TGTGCCAGCAGTTCTCCCGGGACAAAAGCCTCCTACGGGCAGTACTTC. It yields the protein CASSSPGTKASYGQYF.

This clonotype was seen just once. The chain links TRBV9 to TRBJ1-6; D is possibly TRBD1 (5 bases). V lost 1 base and J lost 6, with 11 bases in between. In germline, CDR1 is SGDLS, CDR2 YYNGEE. This CDR3 is built from 15 residues. The CDR3 nucleotides read TGTGCCAGCAGCGTACAGGGTTGGAGTAATTCACCCCTCCACTTT. Its translation is CASSVQGWSNSPLHF.

The table lists this clonotype with a few counts. The gene calls are TRBV19 and TRBJ2-5; 11 bases fit TRBD2. Trimming removed 5 bases from V and 10 bases from J; junction bases left unmatched: 12. This CDR3 is 15 amino acids long. Germline V CDR1 and CDR2: LNHDA, SQIVND (reference sequence). The CDR3 region has the DNA TGTGCCAGTAGTCCGGGACTAGCGGCCGGTGGCGACCAGTACTTC. Translated, it gives CASSPGLAAGGDQYF.

The gene calls are TRBV24-1 and TRBJ1-5; the D is unclear. The germline CDR1 and CDR2 sequences are KGHDR and SFDVKD. V shed 4 bases and J shed 7 bases, with 16 bases lying between them. The CDR3 totals 15 residues. In DNA, the CDR3 is TGTGCCACCAGTGACCTCCGGGGTCCTCCACAGCCCCAGCATTTT. Residues: CATSDLRGPPQPQHF.

This clonotype was counted at least ten times. The chain carries TRBV7-2 and TRBJ2-4, with a tentative D call TRBD2 (5 bases). The V end lost 3 bases, the J end lost 11 bases, and 11 bases lay between the germline ends. The CDR3 has 12 amino acids. CDR1 is SGHTA, CDR2 FQGNSA, per germline. The CDR3 loop reads CASSFSGTLQYF. DNA of the CDR3: TGTGCCAGCAGCTTTTCGGGAACGCTTCAGTACTTC.

This clonotype was seen at least ten times. V usage is TRBV2 and J usage is TRBJ2-7; D possibly corresponds to TRBD1 (6 bases). Trimming left V 4 bases short and J 4 bases short, with 14 bases between. The germline V gene has CDR1 SNHLY and CDR2 FYNNEI. The CDR3 contains 14 residues. The CDR3 nucleotides are TGTGCCAGCAGTGGGGCCAGGGGCTATTACGAGCAGTACTTC. Amino acid sequence: CASSGARGYYEQYF.